Given below is one T cell receptor beta chain in context. Antigen unknown. Trimming stripped 1 base from V and 3 bases from J, with 19 bases between. The V gene's germline CDR1 is SGHRS and CDR2 YFSETQ. The CDR3 runs to 17 residues. This specimen comes from a study of cytomegalovirus exposure and HLA in healthy donors. Study-wide results and limits: V- and J-gene trimming in TCR beta was tied to a missense DCLRE1C variant by an analysis performed later. The classifier was said to identify cytomegalovirus status with high specificity and sensitivity. Most TCR sequences showed up rarely, but some public TCRs showed up in many donors. Sequence variants that were highly shared formed a cluster that was likely a sequencing artifact.

A multiplex PCR was run with 60 Vbeta primers and 13 Jbeta primers. Profiled with immunoSEQ multiplex PCR; TCRdb holds only in-frame clones, not every one. This table has roughly 120,000 clones, approximately 81% appearing once. The rearrangement uses TRBV5-1 and TRBJ1-1; weak D call: TRBD1 (5 bases). This sequence originates from a man younger than 30 in good health and CMV-seronegative. Sequencing was done on a sample of PBMCs. The CDR3 sequence: CASSLTGGSNQDTEAFF. The DNA of the CDR3 is TGCGCCAGCAGCTTGACTGGGGGGAGCAATCAGGACACTGAAGCTTTCTTT.